Listed below are T cell receptor beta chains from one sample, sequenced in a study of CXCR3-negative and CXCR3-positive naive CD8 T cells. TCRdb reprocessed the 5' RACE reads, with one entry per CDR3 protein and no DNA. This sample's clone table lists 100,000 to 150,000 distinct CDR3 sequences. The sample taken for sequencing was naive CXCR3- CD8+ T cells from blood. These receptors were collected from a human donor in good health. Some clones in this sample may be carry-over from other donors' samples. Each CDR3 is given with its conserved first and last residue.

V	J	CDR3
TRBV9	TRBJ2-3	CASSVAGVTDTQYF
TRBV24-1	TRBJ2-1	CATSAPPLAGYYNEQFF
TRBV11-2	TRBJ2-7	CASSLKMVTAYEQYF
TRBV20-1	TRBJ2-1	CSARMYPRDIGEQFF
TRBV7-9	TRBJ1-1	CASSLVAENTEAFF
TRBV28	TRBJ2-1	CASSRTGRAGSSYNEQFF
TRBV9	TRBJ2-7	CASSVGGPATYEQYF
TRBV14	TRBJ2-7	CASSPLGQAARSSYEQYF
TRBV9	TRBJ2-3	CASSPPGLAGDTQYF
TRBV4-3	TRBJ1-1	CASSQGTGLNTEAFF
TRBV5-1	TRBJ2-5	CASTAKQGYQETQYF